The source of this TCR beta chain is a study of shared clonotypes between healthy human individuals. Points from the study as a whole: Clonotype sharing across donors was expected to vary with sequencing depth.

This clone was counted a single time. The antigen is unknown. Losses at the gene ends were 7 bases for V and 5 bases for J; bases not matched to a gene: 7. This CDR3 contains 14 residues. Per the germline V gene, CDR1 is SQVTM and CDR2 is ANQGSEA. Per the original data handling: ImmunoSEQ yielded junction-only sequences lacking quality scores, so filtering differed. Assay used: immunoSEQ multiplex PCR; TCRdb lists only in-frame clones, some missing. V and J calls and clone size are those listed in that table; D and trimming were worked out from the DNA. The sample lists about 480,000 clones, 79% occurring once.

The rearrangement links TRBV29-1 to TRBJ2-1; TRBD2 matches at 11 bases. This receptor was identified in a woman aged 40 to 50 in good health. Some clones in this sample may be carry-over from other donors' samples. The source material was PBMCs. The CDR3 spells CSATGTSGHNEQFF. DNA of the CDR3: TGCAGCGCTACCGGGACTAGCGGTCACAATGAGCAGTTCTTC.